One T cell receptor beta chain is described in this entry. The record originates from a study of T cells in Graves' hyperthyroidism and ophthalmopathy. Authors of the study amplified TCR beta CDR3 regions from RNA transcripts. The HTBI set primed first-round TCR CDR3 RT-PCR. One entry per CDR3 protein results from TCRdb running MiXCR on the multiplex PCR reads. The sample consists of hundreds of thousands of distinct CDR3 sequences, about 43% of them appearing once. This TCR derives from a woman aged 18-30 years with Graves' hyperthyroidism. The sample consisted of peripheral blood or thyroid tissue (not recorded which).

The CDR3 DNA sequence: TGTGCCAGCAGCGTAAGTAGTACGTGGGCCTACGAGCAGTACTTC. Amino acids: CASSVSSTWAYEQYF. The V and J genes are TRBV9 and TRBJ2-7, with D unclear. Germline V gene data show CDR1 as SGDLS and CDR2 as YYNGEE. With 1 base removed from V and 2 bases from J, the gap between germline ends came to 13 bases. The CDR3 totals 15 residues. Using reference TRBV9 and TRBJ2-7 for the parts outside the CDR3, the full variable domain is DSGVTQTPKHLITATGQRVTLRCSPRSGDLSVYWYQQSLDQGLQFLIQYYNGEERAKGNILERFSAQQFPDLHSELNLSSLELGDSALYFCASSVSSTWAYEQYFGPGTRLTVT.